A single sample is the source of the 5 T cell receptor beta chains below, sequenced in a study of CXCR3-negative and CXCR3-positive naive CD8 T cells. Notes on the study in general: CXCR3-positive naive cells had TRB CDR3s that were more hydrophobic than CXCR3-negative naive cells had.

The authors made the TRB cDNA libraries by 5' RACE using UMI labels. TCRdb re-called the 5' RACE reads and catalogs CDR3 proteins one per entry, DNA excluded. The table for this sample gives 4,500 to 5,000 distinct CDR3 sequences. These receptors have no known antigen. Sequencing was performed on naive CXCR3+ CD8+ T cells from blood. Subset meaning: CD45RO-CCR7+CD27+CD95- naive CD8+ T cells expressing CXCR3 (TNR3+). The receptors were gathered from a human donor in good health. Some clones in this sample may be carry-over from other donors' samples.

Measured by frequency, this clonotype is medium-sized. The chain has TRBV7-9 and TRBJ2-1; TCRdb's D call of TRBD2 is untestable without DNA. This CDR3 comprises 13 residues. Germline CDR1 is SEHNR and CDR2 is FQNEAQ (reference sequence). CDR3 sequence: CASDTSTGNEQFF.

This rearrangement joins TRBV2 to TRBJ2-1. There are 12 residues in the CDR3. In germline, CDR1 is SNHLY, CDR2 FYNNEI. The CDR3 sequence: CASNKTYNEQFF.

The genes are TRBV3-1 and TRBJ2-1; absent DNA, TCRdb's TRBD2 call cannot be checked. The CDR3 is 16 amino acids. Germline values: CDR1 LGHDT, CDR2 YNNKEL (reference sequence). The CDR3 sequence is CASSQSLAGLAGEQFF.

The chain combines TRBV7-2 with TRBJ2-3; TCRdb's assignment of TRBD1 cannot be checked, as there is no DNA. The CDR3 spans 15 residues. CDR1 is SGHTA and CDR2 is FQGNSA in the germline V gene. The CDR3 reads CASSLTWDSTDTQYF.

This clonotype is called medium-sized based on its frequency. V and J are TRBV29-1 and TRBJ2-5; TCRdb's D call of TRBD1 is untestable without DNA. The CDR3 is made up of 16 amino acids. CDR1 is SQVTM, CDR2 ANQGSEA, per germline. CDR3 sequence: CSVEANPPTGKETQYF.